These 25 T cell receptor beta chains were sequenced from one sample in a study of PD-L1 blockade in urothelial cancer. Time point indicated: pretreatment peripheral blood. The repertoire was sequenced with immunoSEQ multiplex PCR; TCRdb's copy has only in-frame clones and lacks some. The sample includes 15,000 to 20,000 clones, around 91% of them seen just once. Sequenced material: PBMCs, taken around atezolizumab (anti-PD-L1) treatment. The source of these receptors is a man between 65 and 79 years old with urothelial cancer.

The J gene is TRBJ2-1, the V gene TRBV27; D may be TRBD2 (5 bases). V was cut by 2 bases and J by 0 bases, with 8 bases left in between. In germline, CDR1 is MNHEY, CDR2 SMNVEV (reference sequence). The CDR3 is 15 amino acids. The CDR3 DNA sequence: TGTGCCAGCAGTTTAATGGGGAGCTCCTACAATGAGCAGTTCTTC. Protein: CASSLMGSSYNEQFF.

The gene calls are TRBV7-7 and TRBJ1-1; D call uncertain. The CDR3 sequence is 13 residues long. CDR1 is SSHAT, CDR2 FNYEAQ, per germline (reference sequence). V was trimmed by 5 bases and J by 0 bases, leaving 7 bases between them. The CDR3 is CASSRNMNTEAFF. DNA of the CDR3: TGTGCCAGCAGCCGCAACATGAACACTGAAGCTTTCTTT.

The rearrangement uses TRBV6-1 and TRBJ1-6; perhaps TRBD1 as D (5 bases). CDR3 length: 15 amino acids. V dropped 2 bases and J dropped 9 bases, with 14 bases sitting between them. Germline CDR1 MNHNS, CDR2 SASEGT. The CDR3 DNA is TGTGCCAGCAGTGAAAGTGGGGCAGTCGGTTCACCCCTCCACTTT. Residues: CASSESGAVGSPLHF.

The chain is built from TRBV7-9 and TRBJ2-5, with 14 nucleotides matching TRBD2. J lost 2 bases, V lost 3 bases, and 5 bases had no gene match. The germline V gene has CDR1 SEHNR and CDR2 FQNEAQ (reference sequence). This CDR3 contains 17 residues. CDR3 nucleotides: TGTGCCAGCAGCTTTGGACTAGCGGGGGGTGTACAAGAGACCCAGTACTTC. Translating gives CASSFGLAGGVQETQYF.

J is TRBJ1-1 and V is TRBV21-1; the tabulated D call, TRBD1, remains unverified against the DNA. TRBV21-1 is labeled a pseudogene. This CDR3 has 15 residues. CDR3 protein: CASSFFLGACTEAFF. CDR3 in DNA: TGTGCCAGCAGCTTCTTCTTGGGGGCTTGCACTGAAGCTTTCTTT.

The V call is TRBV25-1, the J call TRBJ2-5, with 7 bases identical to TRBD1. The CDR3 covers 17 residues. Germline V lookup: CDR1 MGHDK, CDR2 SYGVNS. J was trimmed by 2 bases and V by 3 bases; bases with no gene match: 12. The CDR3 region has the DNA TGTGCCAGCAGTGAGACGAGTAGGGACAGAAAACAAGAGACCCAGTACTTC. Its protein is CASSETSRDRKQETQYF.

This sequence joins TRBV5-1 and TRBJ2-2; D is undetermined. The CDR3 covers 15 residues. CDR1 SGHRS and CDR2 YFSETQ come from the germline V gene. With 6 bases removed from V and 1 base from J, the gap between germline ends came to 13 bases. The CDR3 protein is CASMSSSGNTGELFF. The CDR3, as DNA: TGCGCCAGCATGAGTTCCTCTGGGAACACCGGGGAGCTGTTTTTT. Using reference TRBV5-1 and TRBJ2-2 for the parts outside the CDR3, the full variable domain is KAGVTQTPRYLIKTRGQQVTLSCSPISGHRSVSWYQQTPGQGLQFLFEYFSETQRNKGNFPGRFSGRQFSNSRSEMNVSTLELGDSALYLCASMSSSGNTGELFFGEGSRLTVL.

The chain uses TRBV30 and TRBJ2-3, with TRBD2 matching 8 bases. This CDR3 is built from 19 residues. V was clipped by 0 bases and J by 2 bases; unmatched bases: 16. Germline V gene sequence: CDR1 GTSNPN, CDR2 SVGIG (reference sequence). The CDR3 reads CAWSVGGWLGGGPTDTQYF. Here the CDR3 DNA reads TGTGCCTGGAGTGTCGGGGGCTGGTTGGGCGGGGGGCCCACAGATACGCAGTATTTT.

This chain joins TRBV6-1 and TRBJ1-5; 10 nucleotides align to TRBD1. V lost 11 bases to trimming and J lost 7 bases; unmatched junction nucleotides: 8. The CDR3 totals 13 residues. Germline values: CDR1 MNHNS, CDR2 SASEGT. As DNA, the CDR3 is TGTGCCGGCTCCGGGACAGGGGACCAGCCCCAGCATTTT. Protein product: CAGSGTGDQPQHF.

The chain links TRBV9 to TRBJ2-2; 7 nucleotides line up with TRBD2. The germline V gene has CDR1 SGDLS and CDR2 YYNGEE. The CDR3 totals 16 residues. V was pared by 0 bases and J by 2 bases, with 4 bases of the junction left unmatched. The CDR3 bases are TGTGCCAGCAGCGTAGGTGGGGGGGTTAACACCGGGGAGCTGTTTTTT. It is translated as CASSVGGGVNTGELFF.

The rearrangement uses TRBV10-3 and TRBJ1-2; 7 nucleotides align to TRBD1. Trimming took 6 bases from V and 8 from J; bases not matched to a gene: 3. The CDR3 length is 11 residues. CDR1 is ENHRY and CDR2 is SYGVKD in the germline V gene. CDR3 nucleotide sequence: TGTGCCATCAGCAGGGGGGACGGCTACACCTTC. It translates to CAISRGDGYTF.

CDR3 amino acids: CASSDAGGSYEQYF. The CDR3 DNA is TGCGCCAGCAGCGATGCGGGGGGCTCGTACGAGCAGTACTTC. The chain is built from TRBV10-2 and TRBJ2-7, with 8 nucleotides matching TRBD2. Germline V CDR1 and CDR2: WSHSY, SAAADI. The CDR3 totals 14 residues. V shed 6 bases, J shed 4 bases, and the junction held 8 bases outside the gene matches.

This chain uses TRBV4-1 with TRBJ2-1; TRBD2 agrees at 11 bases. Germline CDR1 MGHRA, CDR2 YSYEKL. The V segment lost 4 bases and the J segment 7 bases; nucleotides outside the gene matches: 6. The CDR3 is made up of 15 amino acids. CDR3 coding DNA: TGCGCCAGCAGCCTTAGCGGGGGGGCCGGGAATGAGCAGTTCTTC. The encoded protein is CASSLSGGAGNEQFF.

V gene TRBV28 combines with J gene TRBJ1-2; D not resolved. In germline, CDR1 is MDHEN, CDR2 SYDVKM. This CDR3 region has 14 residues. V was pared by 2 bases and J by 5 bases, with 12 bases between. CDR3 in DNA: TGTGCCAGCAGTTTACGCCATCAGGTTTATGGCTACACCTTC. The encoded protein is CASSLRHQVYGYTF.

The CDR3 is CASSSTRTGGFSPLHF. The CDR3 DNA follows: TGTGCCAGTAGTTCAACCCGGACAGGGGGCTTTTCACCCCTCCACTTT. This rearrangement joins TRBV19 to TRBJ1-6; 11 bases agree with TRBD1. The germline CDR1 and CDR2 sequences are LNHDA and SQIVND (reference sequence). The CDR3 totals 16 residues. The junction had 9 bases not matched to a gene; V was cut back by 5 bases and J by 9 bases.

The genes are TRBV6-5 and TRBJ1-2; 8 bases align to TRBD1. V lost 6 bases and J lost 4; bases outside the gene matches: 10. Germline CDR1 MNHEY, CDR2 SVGAGI. This CDR3 has 15 residues. CDR3: CASRSSDRVIYGYTF. Written as DNA, the CDR3 is TGTGCCAGCAGGTCCTCGGACAGGGTAATCTATGGCTACACCTTC.

The V gene is TRBV2, the J gene TRBJ2-1; 7 bases line up with TRBD1. Germline CDR1 reads SNHLY; CDR2 reads FYNNEI. Germline trimming cut 2 bases from V and 6 bases from J; bases unmatched to any gene: 7. This CDR3 has 15 amino acids. Written as DNA, the CDR3 is TGTGCCAGCAGTGAAACGCAGACAGGGAGCAATGAGCAGTTCTTC. Translation gives CASSETQTGSNEQFF.

The V gene is TRBV29-1, the J gene TRBJ1-5; perhaps TRBD1 as D (5 bases). The germline V and J ends were trimmed by 0 bases and 0 bases, with 12 bases remaining between them. Germline assignment: CDR1 SQVTM and CDR2 ANQGSEA. CDR3 length: 16 residues. The DNA of the CDR3 is TGCAGCGTTGAAGAAATCCCCGACAGTAGCAATCAGCCCCAGCATTTT. Encoded protein: CSVEEIPDSSNQPQHF.

The chain carries TRBV9 and TRBJ2-3, with TRBD1 as a possible D gene (6 bases). The CDR3 length is 14 residues. Germline values: CDR1 SGDLS, CDR2 YYNGEE. V was pared by 4 bases and J by 4 bases, with 13 bases between. The CDR3, as DNA: TGTGCCAGCAGCAAAGAGGACAGATCAGATACGCAGTATTTT. Translation gives CASSKEDRSDTQYF.

The chain recombines TRBV4-1 with TRBJ1-1; TRBD1 agrees at 8 bases. From germline, CDR1 is MGHRA and CDR2 YSYEKL. The CDR3 consists of 17 residues. The ends lost 0 bases at V and 4 bases at J; junction bases unmatched: 10. This CDR3 is CASSQDRPQGALTEAFF. The CDR3 DNA reads as TGCGCCAGCAGCCAAGATCGCCCCCAGGGGGCTCTCACTGAAGCTTTCTTT.

The rearrangement uses TRBV10-1 and TRBJ2-1; TRBD2 agrees at 10 bases. Looked up from germline, CDR1 is WNHNN and CDR2 is SYGVQD (reference sequence). V was clipped by 2 bases and J by 5 bases; unmatched bases: 12. This CDR3 has 18 residues. The CDR3 loop is CASSENRASGGTNNEQFF. The CDR3 DNA follows: TGCGCCAGCAGTGAGAATCGCGCTAGCGGGGGAACGAACAATGAGCAGTTCTTC.

The V call is TRBV1, the J call TRBJ2-7; the table's D gene call, TRBD2, was not cross checked with the DNA. TRBV1 is flagged as a pseudogene. CDR3 length: 11 residues. In DNA, the CDR3 is TGCACCAGCCCGGGAGGGTACGAGCAGTACTTC. Residues: CTSPGGYEQYF.

The chain recombines TRBV2 with TRBJ2-5; 12 nucleotides match TRBD1. The CDR3 loop spans 17 amino acids. The ends lost 6 bases at V and 4 bases at J; junction bases unmatched: 12. CDR1 is SNHLY and CDR2 is FYNNEI in the germline V gene. CDR3 residues: CASSAYPGQGARETQYF. The CDR3 nucleotides read TGTGCCAGCAGCGCATATCCGGGACAGGGGGCTAGAGAGACCCAGTACTTC.

This sequence joins TRBV19 and TRBJ2-3, with D unclear. The V gene's germline CDR1 is LNHDA and CDR2 SQIVND (reference sequence). Trimming left V 8 bases short and J 6 bases short, with 12 bases between. This CDR3 has 12 residues. CDR3 in amino acids: CASPWSEDTQYF. As DNA, the CDR3 is TGTGCCAGTCCCTGGTCGGAGGATACGCAGTATTTT.

This chain joins TRBV5-1 and TRBJ2-7; D remains ambiguous. This CDR3 contains 16 residues. V lost 4 bases and J 7 bases, leaving 24 bases between the germline ends. The germline V gene has CDR1 SGHRS and CDR2 YFSETQ. CDR3 loop: CASSLGRYDSREEQYF. DNA of the CDR3: TGCGCCAGCAGCCTGGGTAGGTACGACTCCCGCGAAGAGCAGTACTTC.